This T cell receptor beta chain was found in a study of T cell responses to AZD1222 COVID-19 vaccine. Whole-study results and caveats: Spike-specific TCR depth and breadth grew after two AZD1222 doses. The CD4 TCRs associated with vaccination extended across spike and predominated at 160-218 and 743-854. Samples come after the peak T cell response, not at day 14.

Trimming left V 3 bases short and J 6 bases short, with 15 bases between. The CDR3 has 14 amino acids. Germline V gene lookup returns CDR1 DFQATT and CDR2 SNEGSKA (reference sequence). In regard to this clone: What it recognizes is unknown.

Libraries were prepared by immunoSEQ multiplex PCR; TCRdb keeps only in-frame clonotypes and omits some of them. The data contain fewer than 150,000 clones, approximately 92% of them seen just once; the ten biggest clones take up about 6.7%. This chain joins TRBV20-1 and TRBJ2-1; D may be TRBD1 (6 bases). This sequence was found in an adult who received the AZD1222 COVID-19 vaccine. The starting material was peripheral blood, obtained 28 days after the second AZD1222 dose. CDR3 region: CSASLGAGSNEQFF. Here the CDR3 DNA reads TGCAGTGCTAGTTTGGGGGCCGGTTCCAATGAGCAGTTCTTC.